Below, 30 T cell receptor beta chains from the same sample are listed, as sequenced in a study of CD8+CD57+ T cells in acquired aplastic anemia. The study profiled TCR beta VDJ and CDR3 using genomic DNA as template. TCRdb redid the calling of the reads with MiXCR, one entry per CDR3 protein. The data show roughly 61,000 distinct CDR3 sequences, about 50% seen once. The specimen sequenced was sorted CD4+, CD8+, or CD8+CD57+ T cells (not recorded which) from PBMCs. Receptor source: a human donor in good health, serving as a control.

As regards this clonotype: One junction end disagrees with the germline gene, perhaps due to a read error. The CDR3 bases are TGTGCCAGCAGTGACCGGGAGGTTGGCACCATATATTTT. Translated: CASSDREVGTIYF. This chain uses TRBV24-1 with TRBJ1-3; no definite D call. Germline V gene data show CDR1 as KGHDR and CDR2 as SFDVKD. CDR3 length: 13 residues.

CDR3 region: CASSQYEQYF. In DNA, the CDR3 is TGTGCCAGCAGCCAATACGAGCAGTACTTC. The J gene is TRBJ2-7, the V gene TRBV7-4; D is unresolved. V lost 5 bases to trimming and J lost 4 bases, with 3 bases between them. Germline lookup yields CDR1 SGHVT and CDR2 SQSDAQ. The CDR3 spans 10 residues.

The V gene is TRBV9, the J gene TRBJ2-7, with D perhaps matching TRBD1 (5 bases). The V end was cut by 2 bases, the J end by 9 bases, with 18 bases between. Per germline, CDR1 SGDLS and CDR2 YYNGEE. The CDR3 loop spans 14 amino acids. Written as DNA, the CDR3 is TGTGCCAGCAGCGTTGTTCGGCAGGGTGTAGCGCAGTACTTC. Translating gives CASSVVRQGVAQYF.

Sample share makes this clonotype medium-sized (0.01 to 0.1%). The chain joins TRBV2 to TRBJ1-5, with unresolved D. Between the trimmed V and J ends, which lost 3 bases and 10 bases, there was a span of 10 bases. The germline gives CDR1 SNHLY, CDR2 FYNNEI. CDR3 length: 12 amino acids. This CDR3 is CASSDPNGPQHF. The CDR3 DNA is TGTGCCAGCAGTGACCCAAATGGACCCCAGCATTTT.

In this sample, this clonotype turned up once. J is TRBJ2-3 and V is TRBV7-2, with D uncertain. The CDR3 runs 15 residues. The V end was cut by 2 bases, the J end by 5 bases, with 14 bases between. Germline assignment: CDR1 SGHTA and CDR2 FQGNSA. CDR3 residues: CASSLPLPHEDTQYF. CDR3 sequence (DNA): TGTGCCAGCAGCTTACCACTACCTCACGAAGATACGCAGTATTTT.

By sample share, this clonotype is medium-sized. V is TRBV29-1 and J is TRBJ2-7, with D maybe TRBD2 (6 bases). The CDR3 is made up of 13 amino acids. CDR1 is SQVTM, CDR2 ANQGSEA, per germline. Trimming pared 7 bases from V and 6 bases from J, leaving 19 bases between. CDR3 sequence reads: CSAASVSMGEQYF. The CDR3 coding sequence is TGCAGCGCCGCTAGCGTCAGCATGGGCGAGCAGTACTTC.

The chain links TRBV2 to TRBJ2-7; D is perhaps TRBD2 (6 bases). Trimming stripped 6 bases from V and 6 bases from J, with 18 bases between. The CDR3 loop spans 14 amino acids. Germline V gene lookup returns CDR1 SNHLY and CDR2 FYNNEI. The CDR3 nucleotides are TGTGCCAGCAGGGTGGGTGCGGGACTCAGCGAGCAGTACTTC. Amino acid sequence: CASRVGAGLSEQYF.

The chain has TRBV5-1 and TRBJ1-6; D uncertain. Germline values: CDR1 SGHRS, CDR2 YFSETQ. V lost 0 bases and J 8 bases, leaving 12 bases between the germline ends. This CDR3 comprises 15 residues. The DNA of the CDR3 is TGCGCCAGCAGCTTGGAGGGTGGAGAGGATTCACCCCTCCACTTT. The encoded protein is CASSLEGGEDSPLHF.

V gene TRBV9 combines with J gene TRBJ2-5; maybe TRBD1 (6 bases). Per germline, CDR1 SGDLS and CDR2 YYNGEE. Trimming removed 4 bases at V and 2 bases at J, with 15 bases between. The CDR3 runs 15 residues. DNA for the CDR3: TGTGCCAGCAGCAAGACAGGATTTAGTCAAGAGACCCAGTACTTC. It encodes CASSKTGFSQETQYF.

This clonotype was found many times. V usage is TRBV5-1 and J usage is TRBJ2-3, with 7 bases that match TRBD1. Trimming cost V 4 bases and J 0 bases; bases outside gene matches: 2. Germline values: CDR1 SGHRS, CDR2 YFSETQ. The CDR3 is made up of 14 amino acids. As DNA, the CDR3 is TGCGCCAGCAGCGGGACAGTTAGCACAGATACGCAGTATTTT. Translating gives CASSGTVSTDTQYF.

To note about this clonotype: The conserved phenylalanine or tryptophan is not found at the CDR3 terminus, so this likely reflects a read error. This sequence joins TRBV18 and TRBJ2-2; TRBD2 agrees at 16 bases. The junction had 5 bases not matched to a gene; V was cut back by 0 bases and J by 4 bases. The CDR3 extends over 19 amino acids. Germline V gene sequence: CDR1 KGHSH, CDR2 LQKENI. The CDR3 loop reads CASSPPGLAGGPSTGELFL. The CDR3 DNA reads TGTGCCAGCTCACCACCGGGACTAGCGGGAGGGCCGAGCACCGGGGAGCTGTTTCTT.

The chain carries TRBV25-1 and TRBJ1-2; D ambiguous. The CDR3 length is 12 residues. Trimming cost V 6 bases and J 4 bases, with 9 bases left between them. Germline values: CDR1 MGHDK, CDR2 SYGVNS. The CDR3 coding sequence is TGTGCCAGCAGCCTCGGGATCTATGGCTACACCTTC. Protein product: CASSLGIYGYTF.

The table lists this clonotype with a few counts. The CDR3 DNA reads as TGTGCCATCAGTGAGGGACAGTCCTACGAGCAGTACTTC. The encoded protein is CAISEGQSYEQYF. This rearrangement joins TRBV10-3 to TRBJ2-7; D might be TRBD1 (6 bases). The CDR3 consists of 13 residues. CDR1 is ENHRY, CDR2 SYGVKD, per germline. Trimming shortened V by 2 bases and J by 1 base, and 6 bases separated the two germline ends.

CDR3 in amino acids: CASSFAGWSIQYF. The DNA for the CDR3 is TGTGCCAGCAGCTTTGCAGGGTGGAGCATTCAGTACTTC. V usage is TRBV7-9 and J usage is TRBJ2-7; a possible D gene is TRBD1 (5 bases). The J call may be faulty, since TRBJ2-4 better matches the DNA end. In germline, CDR1 is SEHNR, CDR2 FQNEAQ (reference sequence). The CDR3 has 13 amino acids.

J is TRBJ2-7 and V is TRBV7-3, with no clear D. The V gene's germline CDR1 is SGHTA and CDR2 FQGTGA. The CDR3 totals 13 residues. With 2 bases removed from V and 3 bases from J, the gap between germline ends came to 8 bases. CDR3 protein: CASSLSPDYEQYV. In nucleotides, the CDR3 is TGTGCCAGCAGCTTATCCCCTGACTACGAGCAGTACGTC.

The V call is TRBV20-1, the J call TRBJ1-1; TRBD1 matches 7 bases. This CDR3 is built from 13 residues. Germline values: CDR1 DFQATT, CDR2 SNEGSKA (reference sequence). V lost 6 bases to trimming and J lost 5 bases; unmatched junction nucleotides: 9. CDR3 sequence (DNA): TGCAGTGCACCAGGGGGAGTTTGGACTGAAGCTTTCTTT. Amino acid sequence: CSAPGGVWTEAFF.

There are many counts of this clonotype. The chain has TRBV2 and TRBJ1-2, with TRBD1 matching over 10 bases. V dropped 6 bases and J dropped 8; count of bases not matched to a gene: 9. Germline values: CDR1 SNHLY, CDR2 FYNNEI. The CDR3 runs to 14 residues. CDR3 nucleotide sequence: TGTGCCAGCAGCGTTCCGGGACAGGGGTTCGGCTACACCTTC. It is translated as CASSVPGQGFGYTF.

The genes are TRBV18 and TRBJ1-6; D might be TRBD1 (5 bases). The CDR3 extends over 16 amino acids. Trimming stripped 3 bases from V and 5 bases from J, with 14 bases between. Germline CDR1 and CDR2: KGHSH and LQKENI. DNA of the CDR3: TGTGCCAGCTCACCGGGGCTGTCTGGGAATAATTCACCCCTCCACTTT. This sequence encodes CASSPGLSGNNSPLHF. The variable domain in full, completed from reference TRBV18 and TRBJ1-6, reads NAGVMQNPRHLVRRRGQEARLRCSPMKGHSHVYWYRQLPEEGLKFMVYLQKENIIDESGMPKERFSAEFPKEGPSILRIQQVVRGDSAAYFCASSPGLSGNNSPLHFGNGTRLTVT.

This clonotype was seen many times. The chain joins TRBV30 to TRBJ1-2, with D possibly matching TRBD1 (5 bases). This CDR3 spans 13 amino acids. The V gene lost 6 bases and the J gene lost 4 bases, with 15 bases spanning the gap. CDR1 and CDR2 (germline): GTSNPN, SVGIG (reference sequence). The DNA of the CDR3 is TGTGCCTGCGGACGGGGGGTGCGCTATGGCTACACCTTC. Its protein is CACGRGVRYGYTF.

This clonotype was seen at least ten times. The chain has TRBV4-1 and TRBJ2-7; the D gene is possibly TRBD1 (5 bases). Looked up from germline, CDR1 is MGHRA and CDR2 is YSYEKL. V gave up 3 bases and J gave up 2 bases, with 17 bases separating them. The CDR3 spans 16 residues. This CDR3 reads CASSHHLKDNAYEQYF. Written as DNA, the CDR3 is TGCGCCAGCAGCCACCACCTAAAGGACAACGCCTACGAGCAGTACTTC.

The V gene is TRBV11-2, the J gene TRBJ1-4; the match to TRBD1 covers 9 bases. The CDR3 has 15 amino acids. After removal of 1 base from V and 7 bases from J, the junction contained 4 bases not matched to a gene. Germline-derived CDR1 and CDR2 are SGHAT and FQNNGV. The CDR3 bases are TGTGCCAGCAGCTTAGGTACAGGGGGCAGTGAAAAACTGTTTTTT. It codes for CASSLGTGGSEKLFF.

This sequence joins TRBV10-3 and TRBJ1-1; no clear D. Germline V CDR1 and CDR2: ENHRY, SYGVKD. V was clipped by 6 bases and J by 8 bases, with 13 bases between them. The CDR3 consists of 12 residues. The CDR3 spells CAISGRDGEAFF. CDR3 nucleotide sequence: TGTGCCATCAGCGGGAGGGATGGAGAAGCTTTCTTT.

The chain employs TRBV10-3 and TRBJ2-1, with no clear D. Trimming took 10 bases from V and 5 from J, leaving 15 bases between them. The CDR3 has 13 residues. Germline values: CDR1 ENHRY, CDR2 SYGVKD. CDR3 sequence (DNA): TGTGCCACCCCTGGGTACGATCACAATGAGCAGTTCTTC. It yields the protein CATPGYDHNEQFF.

This clonotype was counted ten times or more. This rearrangement joins TRBV10-2 to TRBJ1-2; no firm D call. This CDR3 has 15 residues. Trimming stripped 0 bases from V and 2 bases from J, with 10 bases between. Germline values: CDR1 WSHSY, CDR2 SAAADI. The CDR3 DNA is TGCGCCAGCAGTGAGTCGAGAGGATACAACTATGGCTACACCTTC. Translation: CASSESRGYNYGYTF.

This clonotype came up many times. The CDR3 sequence is CATSRDSPGSYEQYF. The DNA of the CDR3 is TGTGCCACCAGCAGAGATAGCCCAGGATCCTACGAGCAGTACTTC. This sequence joins TRBV15 and TRBJ2-7; D uncertain. Deletions cut 0 bases from V and 1 base from J, with 10 bases between. Looked up from germline, CDR1 is LNHNV and CDR2 is YYDKDF (reference sequence). The CDR3 is 15 amino acids.

About this clonotype itself: It may be a read error: a sequence one base away is much more abundant. This rearrangement joins TRBV10-3 to TRBJ2-1, with TRBD2 as a possible D gene (5 bases). The germline V gene has CDR1 ENHRY and CDR2 SYGVKD. This CDR3 contains 16 residues. V was trimmed by 6 bases and J by 8 bases, leaving 23 bases between them. In DNA form, the CDR3 reads TGTGCCATCAGACGAAAAACCTTTAGCGACTTCGATGAGCAGTTCTTC. Residues: CAIRRKTFSDFDEQFF.

The V call is TRBV25-1, the J call TRBJ1-1; 9 positions agree with TRBD1. V was clipped by 5 bases and J by 6 bases; unmatched bases: 7. Germline lookup yields CDR1 MGHDK and CDR2 SYGVNS. This CDR3 has 14 amino acids. The CDR3: CASSLQGAGSEAFF. In DNA form, the CDR3 reads TGTGCCAGCAGTTTACAGGGGGCAGGCTCTGAAGCTTTCTTT.

This clonotype has a count of ten or more. The genes are TRBV12-3 or TRBV12-4 and TRBJ2-1, with 8 bases identical to TRBD1. Losses at the gene ends were 7 bases for V and 5 bases for J; bases not matched to a gene: 7. The CDR3 spans 14 residues. The CDR3 coding sequence is TGTGCCAGCATTCCGGGACAGGCTGACAATGAGCAGTTCTTC. Translating gives CASIPGQADNEQFF.

This sequence joins TRBV9 and TRBJ2-3; a weak D match, TRBD1 (5 bases). The germline gives CDR1 SGDLS, CDR2 YYNGEE. The CDR3 is 16 amino acids. Between the trimmed V and J ends, which lost 1 base and 2 bases, there was a span of 14 bases. This CDR3 is CASSVRLTEYTDTQYF. CDR3 nucleotides: TGTGCCAGCAGCGTAAGGTTGACAGAGTACACAGATACGCAGTATTTT.

In its sample, this clonotype was seen many times. V is TRBV4-2 and J is TRBJ1-3; 7 nucleotides align to TRBD1. CDR1 and CDR2 (germline): LGHNA, YNFKEQ. The ends lost 3 bases at V and 0 bases at J; junction bases unmatched: 8. CDR3 length equals 17 residues. The CDR3: CASSQRTGSVSGNTIYF. The CDR3 nucleotides read TGTGCCAGCAGCCAGAGGACAGGCTCGGTCTCTGGAAACACCATATATTTT.